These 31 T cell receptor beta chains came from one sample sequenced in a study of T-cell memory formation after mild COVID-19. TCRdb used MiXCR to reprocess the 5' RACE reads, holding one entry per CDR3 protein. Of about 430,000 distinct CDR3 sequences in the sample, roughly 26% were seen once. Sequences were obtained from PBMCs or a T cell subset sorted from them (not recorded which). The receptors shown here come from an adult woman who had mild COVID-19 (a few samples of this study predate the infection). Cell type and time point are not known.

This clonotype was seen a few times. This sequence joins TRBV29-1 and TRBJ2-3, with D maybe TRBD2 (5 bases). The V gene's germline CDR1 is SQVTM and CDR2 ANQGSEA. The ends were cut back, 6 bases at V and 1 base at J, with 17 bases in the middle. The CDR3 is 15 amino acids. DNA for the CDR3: TGCAGCGTCGGAACTTCGCGGGTGGGCACAGATACGCAGTATTTT. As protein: CSVGTSRVGTDTQYF.

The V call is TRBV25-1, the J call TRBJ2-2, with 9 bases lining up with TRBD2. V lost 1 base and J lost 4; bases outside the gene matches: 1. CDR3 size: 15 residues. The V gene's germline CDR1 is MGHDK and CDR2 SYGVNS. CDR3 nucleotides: TGTGCCAGCAGTGAATTAGCGGGGGTCACCGGGGAGCTGTTTTTT. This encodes CASSELAGVTGELFF.

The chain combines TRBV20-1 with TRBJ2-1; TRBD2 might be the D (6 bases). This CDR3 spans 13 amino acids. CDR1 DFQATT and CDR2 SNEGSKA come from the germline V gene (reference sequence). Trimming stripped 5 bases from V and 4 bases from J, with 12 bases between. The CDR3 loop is CSALAGTYNEQFF. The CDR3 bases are TGCAGTGCTTTAGCCGGGACTTACAATGAGCAGTTCTTC.

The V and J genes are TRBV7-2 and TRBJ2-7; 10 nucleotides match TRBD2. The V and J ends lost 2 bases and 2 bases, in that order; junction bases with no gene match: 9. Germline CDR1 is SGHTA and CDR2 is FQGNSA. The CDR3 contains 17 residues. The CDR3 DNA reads TGTGCCAGCAGCTTATTGGCTAGCGGGGGCCTGACCTACGAGCAGTACTTC. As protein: CASSLLASGGLTYEQYF.

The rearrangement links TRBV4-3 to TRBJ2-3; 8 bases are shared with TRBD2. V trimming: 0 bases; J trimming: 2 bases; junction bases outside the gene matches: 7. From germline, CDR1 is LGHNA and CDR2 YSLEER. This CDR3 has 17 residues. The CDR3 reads CASSQDRVAGLTDTQYF. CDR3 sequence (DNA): TGCGCCAGCAGCCAAGATAGGGTAGCGGGGCTCACAGATACGCAGTATTTT.

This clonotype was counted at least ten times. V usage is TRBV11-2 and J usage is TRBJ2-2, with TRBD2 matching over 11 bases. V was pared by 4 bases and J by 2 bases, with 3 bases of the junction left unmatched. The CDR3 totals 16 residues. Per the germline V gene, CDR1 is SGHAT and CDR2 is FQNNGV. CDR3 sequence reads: CASSSGLAANTGELFF. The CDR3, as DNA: TGTGCCAGCAGCTCGGGACTAGCGGCTAACACCGGGGAGCTGTTTTTT.

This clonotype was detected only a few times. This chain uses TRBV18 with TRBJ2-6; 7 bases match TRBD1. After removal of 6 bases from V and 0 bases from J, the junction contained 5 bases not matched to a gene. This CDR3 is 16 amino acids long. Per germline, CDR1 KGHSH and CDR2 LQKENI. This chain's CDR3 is CASSSGGFSGANVLTF. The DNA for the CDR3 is TGTGCCAGCTCTTCAGGGGGATTCTCTGGGGCCAACGTCCTGACTTTC.

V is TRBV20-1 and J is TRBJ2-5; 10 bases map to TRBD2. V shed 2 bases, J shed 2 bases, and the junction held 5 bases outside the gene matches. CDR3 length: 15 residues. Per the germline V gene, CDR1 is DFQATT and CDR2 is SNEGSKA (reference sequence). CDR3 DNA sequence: TGCAGTGCTAGATTAGCGGGGGGCCGGCAAGAGACCCAGTACTTC. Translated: CSARLAGGRQETQYF.

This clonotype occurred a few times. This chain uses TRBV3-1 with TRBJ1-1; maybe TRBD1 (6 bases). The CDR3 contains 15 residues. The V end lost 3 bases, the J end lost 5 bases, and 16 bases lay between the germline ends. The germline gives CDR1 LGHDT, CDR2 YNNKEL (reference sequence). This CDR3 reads CASSHAVLRGTEAFF. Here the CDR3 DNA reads TGTGCCAGCAGCCACGCAGTCCTAAGGGGGACTGAAGCTTTCTTT. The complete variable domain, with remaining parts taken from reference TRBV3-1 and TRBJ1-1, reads DTAVSQTPKYLVTQMGNDKSIKCEQNLGHDTMYWYKQDSKKFLKIMFSYNNKELIINETVPNRFSPKSPDKAHLNLHINSLELGDSAVYFCASSHAVLRGTEAFFGQGTRLTVV.

CDR3 DNA sequence: TGTGCCAGCACCGACAGGGTAAACACTGAAGCTTTCTTT. Its translation: CASTDRVNTEAFF. This sequence joins TRBV12-3 or TRBV12-4 and TRBJ1-1; 7 nucleotides line up with TRBD1. This CDR3 contains 13 residues. J was trimmed by 2 bases and V by 7 bases; bases with no gene match: 4.

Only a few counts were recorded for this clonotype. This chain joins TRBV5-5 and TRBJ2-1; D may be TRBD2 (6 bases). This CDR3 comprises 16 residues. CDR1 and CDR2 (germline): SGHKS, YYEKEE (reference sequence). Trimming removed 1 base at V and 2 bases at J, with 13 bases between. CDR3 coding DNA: TGTGCCAGCAGCTTGCGGTATAGCGGAACCTACAATGAGCAGTTCTTC. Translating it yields CASSLRYSGTYNEQFF.

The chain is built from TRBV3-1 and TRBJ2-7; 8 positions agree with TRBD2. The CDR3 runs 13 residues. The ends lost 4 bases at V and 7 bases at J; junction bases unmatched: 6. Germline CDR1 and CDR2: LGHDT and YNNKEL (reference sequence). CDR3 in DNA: TGTGCCAGCAGCCTCGCGGGAGGTACAGAGCAGTACTTC. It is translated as CASSLAGGTEQYF.

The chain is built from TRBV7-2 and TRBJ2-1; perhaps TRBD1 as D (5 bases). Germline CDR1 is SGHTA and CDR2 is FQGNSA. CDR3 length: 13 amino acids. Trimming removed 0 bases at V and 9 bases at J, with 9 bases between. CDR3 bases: TGTGCCAGCAGCTTAGCGACAGCTCCTGAGCAGTTCTTC. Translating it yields CASSLATAPEQFF.

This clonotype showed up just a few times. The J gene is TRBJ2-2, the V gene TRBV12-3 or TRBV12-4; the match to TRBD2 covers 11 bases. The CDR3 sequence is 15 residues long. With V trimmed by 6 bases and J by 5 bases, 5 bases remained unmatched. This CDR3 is CASSHSGRGTGELFF. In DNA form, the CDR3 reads TGTGCCAGCAGCCATAGCGGGAGGGGTACCGGGGAGCTGTTTTTT.

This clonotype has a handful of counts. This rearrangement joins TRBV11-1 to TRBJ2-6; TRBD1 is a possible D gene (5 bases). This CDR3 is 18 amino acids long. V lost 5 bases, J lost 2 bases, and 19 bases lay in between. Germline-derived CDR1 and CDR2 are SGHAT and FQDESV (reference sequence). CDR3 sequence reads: CASSVRPITGPGANVLTF. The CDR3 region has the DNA TGTGCCAGCAGCGTCCGGCCCATTACAGGTCCTGGGGCCAACGTCCTGACTTTC.

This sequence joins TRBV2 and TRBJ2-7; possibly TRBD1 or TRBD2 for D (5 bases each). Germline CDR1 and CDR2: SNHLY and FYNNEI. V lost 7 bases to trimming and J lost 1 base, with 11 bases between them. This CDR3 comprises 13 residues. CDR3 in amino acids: CASIRDGSYEQYF. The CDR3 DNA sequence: TGTGCCAGCATTCGGGACGGATCCTACGAGCAGTACTTC. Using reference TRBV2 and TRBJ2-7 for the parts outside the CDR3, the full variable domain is EPEVTQTPSHQVTQMGQEVILRCVPISNHLYFYWYRQILGQKVEFLVSFYNNEISEKSEIFDDQFSVERPDGSNFTLKIRSTKLEDSAMYFCASIRDGSYEQYFGPGTRLTVT.

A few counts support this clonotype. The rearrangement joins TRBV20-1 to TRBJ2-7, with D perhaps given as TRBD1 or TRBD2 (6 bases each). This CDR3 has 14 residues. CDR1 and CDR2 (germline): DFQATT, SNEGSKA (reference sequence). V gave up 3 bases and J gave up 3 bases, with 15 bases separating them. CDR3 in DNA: TGCAGTGCTAGGGGGGGCCAGGGTGGCTACGAGCAGTACTTC. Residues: CSARGGQGGYEQYF.

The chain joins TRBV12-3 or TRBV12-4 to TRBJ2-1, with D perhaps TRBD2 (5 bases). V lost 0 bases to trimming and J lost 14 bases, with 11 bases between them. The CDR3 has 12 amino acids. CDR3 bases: TGTGCCAGCAGTTTAGCGTCTTCCGGGAAGTTCTTC. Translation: CASSLASSGKFF.

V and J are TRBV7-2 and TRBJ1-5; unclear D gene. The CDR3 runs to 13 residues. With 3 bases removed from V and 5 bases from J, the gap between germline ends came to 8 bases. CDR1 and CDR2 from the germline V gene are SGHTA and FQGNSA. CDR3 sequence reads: CASSFERDQPQHF. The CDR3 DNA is TGTGCCAGCAGCTTTGAAAGGGATCAGCCCCAGCATTTT.

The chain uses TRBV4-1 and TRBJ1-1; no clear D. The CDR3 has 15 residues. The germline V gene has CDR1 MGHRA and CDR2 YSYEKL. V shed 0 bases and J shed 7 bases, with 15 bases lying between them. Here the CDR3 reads CASSQEREGPNEAFF. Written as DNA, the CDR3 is TGCGCCAGCAGCCAAGAAAGGGAAGGCCCTAATGAAGCTTTCTTT.

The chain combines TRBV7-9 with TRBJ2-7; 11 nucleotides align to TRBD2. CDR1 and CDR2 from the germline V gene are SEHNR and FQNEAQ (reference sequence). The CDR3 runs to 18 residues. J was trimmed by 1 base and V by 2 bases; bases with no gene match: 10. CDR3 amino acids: CASSLYGSGRASSYEQYF. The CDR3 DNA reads TGTGCCAGCAGCTTATACGGTAGCGGGAGGGCCTCATCCTACGAGCAGTACTTC.

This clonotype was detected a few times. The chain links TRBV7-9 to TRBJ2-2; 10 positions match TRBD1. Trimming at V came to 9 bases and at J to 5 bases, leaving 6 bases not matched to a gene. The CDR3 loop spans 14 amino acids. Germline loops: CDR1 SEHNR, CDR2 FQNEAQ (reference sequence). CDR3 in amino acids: CASQTGGRTGELFF. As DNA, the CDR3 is TGTGCCAGTCAGACAGGGGGCAGAACCGGGGAGCTGTTTTTT.

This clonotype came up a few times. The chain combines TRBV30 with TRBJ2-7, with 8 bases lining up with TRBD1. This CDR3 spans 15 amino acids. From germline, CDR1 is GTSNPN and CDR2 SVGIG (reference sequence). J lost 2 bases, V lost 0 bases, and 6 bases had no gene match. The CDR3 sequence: CAWSVPGGAAYEQYF. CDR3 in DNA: TGTGCCTGGAGTGTACCAGGGGGCGCGGCCTACGAGCAGTACTTC.

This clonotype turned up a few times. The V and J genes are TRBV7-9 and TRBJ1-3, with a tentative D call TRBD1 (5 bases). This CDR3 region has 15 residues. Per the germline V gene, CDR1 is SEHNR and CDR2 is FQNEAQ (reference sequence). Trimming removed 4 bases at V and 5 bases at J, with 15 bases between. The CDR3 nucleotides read TGTGCCAGCAGCTCGAACCGGGACCCTAGAAACACCATATATTTT. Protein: CASSSNRDPRNTIYF.

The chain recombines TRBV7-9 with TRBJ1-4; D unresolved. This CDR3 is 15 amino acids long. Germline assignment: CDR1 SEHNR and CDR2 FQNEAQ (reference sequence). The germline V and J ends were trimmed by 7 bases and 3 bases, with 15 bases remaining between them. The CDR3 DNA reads TGTGCCAGCATCGAACTTGGCAATGCTAATGAAAAACTGTTTTTT. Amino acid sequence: CASIELGNANEKLFF.

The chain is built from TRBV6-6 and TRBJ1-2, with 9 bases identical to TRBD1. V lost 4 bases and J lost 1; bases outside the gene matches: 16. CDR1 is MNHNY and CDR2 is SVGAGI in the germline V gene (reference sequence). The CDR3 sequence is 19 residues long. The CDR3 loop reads CASSWEQGAYSGYNYGYTF. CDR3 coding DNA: TGTGCCAGCAGTTGGGAACAGGGGGCGTACTCAGGTTATAACTATGGCTACACCTTC.

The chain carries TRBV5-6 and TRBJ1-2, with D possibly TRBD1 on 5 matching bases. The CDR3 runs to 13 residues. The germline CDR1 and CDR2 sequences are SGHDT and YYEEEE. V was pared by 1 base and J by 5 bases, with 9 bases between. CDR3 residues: CASSLTQDYGYTF. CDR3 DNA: TGTGCCAGCAGCTTGACACAGGATTATGGCTACACCTTC.

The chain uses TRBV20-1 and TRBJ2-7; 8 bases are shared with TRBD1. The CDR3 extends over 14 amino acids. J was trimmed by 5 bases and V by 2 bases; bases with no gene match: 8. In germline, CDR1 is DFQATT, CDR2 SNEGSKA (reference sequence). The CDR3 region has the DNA TGCAGTGCTAGACAACCCCAGGGGGCCGACGAGCAGTACTTC. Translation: CSARQPQGADEQYF.

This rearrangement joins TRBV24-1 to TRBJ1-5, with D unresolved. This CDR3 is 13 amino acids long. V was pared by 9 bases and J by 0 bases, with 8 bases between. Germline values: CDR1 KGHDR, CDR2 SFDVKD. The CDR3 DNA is TGTGCCACCCAGGACTATAGCAATCAGCCCCAGCATTTT. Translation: CATQDYSNQPQHF.

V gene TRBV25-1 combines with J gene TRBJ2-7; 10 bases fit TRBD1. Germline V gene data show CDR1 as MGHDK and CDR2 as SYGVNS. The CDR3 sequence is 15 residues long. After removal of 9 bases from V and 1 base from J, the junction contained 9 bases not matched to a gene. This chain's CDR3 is CASIDGQGESYEQYF. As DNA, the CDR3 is TGTGCCAGTATTGATGGACAGGGGGAATCCTACGAGCAGTACTTC.

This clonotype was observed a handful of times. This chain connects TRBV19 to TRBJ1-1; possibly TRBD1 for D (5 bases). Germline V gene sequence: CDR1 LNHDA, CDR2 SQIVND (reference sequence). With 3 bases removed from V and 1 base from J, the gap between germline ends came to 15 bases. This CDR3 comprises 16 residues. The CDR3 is CASSIWVGGWNTEAFF. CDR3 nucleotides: TGTGCCAGTAGTATCTGGGTGGGGGGATGGAACACTGAAGCTTTCTTT.